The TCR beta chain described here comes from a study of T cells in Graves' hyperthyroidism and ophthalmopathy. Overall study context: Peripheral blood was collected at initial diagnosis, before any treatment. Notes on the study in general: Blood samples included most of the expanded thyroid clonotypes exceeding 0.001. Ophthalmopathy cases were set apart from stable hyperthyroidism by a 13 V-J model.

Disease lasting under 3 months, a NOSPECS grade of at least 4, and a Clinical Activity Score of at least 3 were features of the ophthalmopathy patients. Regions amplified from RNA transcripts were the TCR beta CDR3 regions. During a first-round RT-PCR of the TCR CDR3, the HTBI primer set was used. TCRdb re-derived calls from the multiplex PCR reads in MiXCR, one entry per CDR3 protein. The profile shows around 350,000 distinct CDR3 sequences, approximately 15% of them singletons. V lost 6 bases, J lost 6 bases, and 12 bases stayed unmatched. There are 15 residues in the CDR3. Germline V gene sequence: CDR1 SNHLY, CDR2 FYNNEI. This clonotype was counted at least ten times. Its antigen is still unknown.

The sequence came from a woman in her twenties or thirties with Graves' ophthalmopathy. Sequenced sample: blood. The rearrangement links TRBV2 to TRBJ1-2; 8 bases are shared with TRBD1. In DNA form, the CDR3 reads TGTGCCAGCAGGCCAGGACAGGGTGGGCTAGATGGCTACACCTTC. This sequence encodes CASRPGQGGLDGYTF.